The text below deals with one TCR beta chain. The clone's antigen remains unknown. No base qualities exist here, and no much larger clone lies one base off it. This sample was taken from a study of graft-versus-host responses after intestinal transplantation (TCRdb year 2021). Broadly, across the study: The transplants that recipients got were multivisceral, liver-intestinal, or isolated intestinal. Every recipient was given anti-thymocyte globulin induction, followed by around three years of maintenance tacrolimus and steroids. Bulk TCR-beta CDR3 sequencing was used to track graft-versus-host and host-versus-graft alloreactive T cell clones in the graft, circulation and bone marrow after intestinal transplantation. Alloreactive clones were identified by sequencing pre-transplant mixed lymphocyte reaction products and comparing these products with unstimulated pre-transplant donor and recipient T cells. The cohort enrolled roughly 25 intestinal transplant recipients including one retransplant, and 3 patients lacking pretransplant specimens were excluded. A peak of at least 4% donor T cells among recipient peripheral blood mononuclear cells was the definition used for donor T cell macrochimerism. Rather than going through the commercial service, samples from three later patients were sequenced in-house on an Illumina MiSeq and processed with MiXCR. Findings and caveats that apply to the study as a whole: GvH clones were found in recipient bone marrow, and some of the GvH clones appeared earlier in ileal mucosa or blood, which is consistent with an intestinal mucosal origin. Early after transplant, peak levels of circulating GvH clones were associated with declines in HvG clones. The conclusions were limited by the relatively low number and heterogeneity of the intestinal transplant patients. High GvH to HvG T cell clonal ratios were observed in the allografts of patients with donor T cell macrochimerism.

The germline V gene (reference sequence) yields LNHDA for CDR1 and SQIVND for CDR2. V is reduced by 0 bases and J by 2 bases, leaving a spacing of 13 bases between them. The CDR3 contains 16 residues, cysteine and phenylalanine counted. The CDR3 DNA has 48 bases and is translated from base 1. The receptor library was made with the immunoSEQ multiplex PCR assay. In most patients, genomic DNA was isolated using the Qiagen DNeasy Blood and Tissue Kit and sent frozen to Adaptive Biotechnologies for TCR sequencing. Adaptive Biotechnologies carried out high-throughput TCR-beta CDR3 sequencing of genomic DNA for most patients. As for the original processing: TCR sequencing data were retrieved from Adaptive's ImmunoSEQ software for about 17 patients, whereas three other patients were processed with MiXCR and VDJtools. To correct CD4 versus CD8 sorting errors, sequences present in both subsets at a frequency ratio below 5:1 were removed. Because the origin of CDR3 nucleotide sequences shared between donor and recipient could not be assigned, those sequences were removed. To be classed as alloreactive, a clone needed at least 2-fold expansion over unstimulated cells and a minimum CFSE-low frequency of 0.002% (template counts) or 0.001% (read counts). A clone was considered mappable if detected in the sequenced pre-transplant spleen, lymph node, or MLR CFSE-low populations of the donor or recipient. Cumulative frequency of alloreactive clones was calculated as a percentage of all sequences weighted by copy number. TCRdb obtained this table from immuneACCESS and retained in-frame rearrangements with V and J assigned. These tables miss some clones; where compared with another copy, unresolved V genes account for less than half of the shortfall, and the remainder is unexplained. That table supplies the V and J calls and clone size; D and trimming were determined from the DNA. The sample contains around 84,000 clones, 83% of them found a single time. About 18% of the sample comes from the top ten.

Reading the label with the study, this specimen's time point is: cells obtained before transplantation from donor or recipient. CD3+CD4+ and CD3+CD8+ populations were FACS-sorted from unstimulated pre-transplant donor and recipient cells taken from spleen or lymph nodes. Sequenced here: unstimulated CD8+ T cells sorted from spleen or lymph node cells, sampled before intestinal transplant. This clonotype was sampled from a human donor who received an intestinal transplant. The chain uses TRBV19 and TRBJ2-5; the D region possibly corresponds to TRBD2 (6 bases align). Here the CDR3 is given as CASSIDVEGPQETQYF. The bases are TGTGCCAGTAGTATAGATGTGGAGGGGCCTCAAGAGACCCAGTACTTC. The reference TRBV19 and TRBJ2-5 proteins fill in what lies around the CDR3, so the full variable domain reads DGGITQSPKYLFRKEGQNVTLSCEQNLNHDAMYWYRQDPGQGLRLIYYSQIVNDFQKGDIAEGYSVSREKKESFPLTVTSAQKNPTAFYLCASSIDVEGPQETQYFGPGTRLLVL.